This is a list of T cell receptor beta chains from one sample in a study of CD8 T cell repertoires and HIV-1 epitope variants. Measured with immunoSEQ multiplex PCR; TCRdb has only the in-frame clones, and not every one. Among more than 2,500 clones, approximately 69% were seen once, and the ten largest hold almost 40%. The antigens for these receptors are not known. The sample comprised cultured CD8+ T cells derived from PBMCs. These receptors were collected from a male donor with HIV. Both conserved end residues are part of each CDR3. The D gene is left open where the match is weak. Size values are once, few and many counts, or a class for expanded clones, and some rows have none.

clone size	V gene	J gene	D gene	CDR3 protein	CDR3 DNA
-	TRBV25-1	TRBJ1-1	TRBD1	CASSEWGQGNTEAFF	TGTGCCAGCAGTGAATGGGGACAGGGGAACACTGAAGCTTTCTTT
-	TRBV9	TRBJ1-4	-	CASSDTGHGGEKLFF	TGTGCCAGCAGCGACACAGGGCATGGGGGTGAAAAACTGTTTTTT
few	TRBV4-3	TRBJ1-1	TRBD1	CASSQGETGKTAFF	TGCGCCAGCAGCCAAGGAGAGACAGGGAAAACAGCTTTCTTT
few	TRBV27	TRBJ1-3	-	CASSADGYSGNTIYF	TGTGCCAGCAGTGCGGACGGATACTCTGGAAACACCATATATTTT
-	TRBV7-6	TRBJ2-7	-	CASSSLKGRPYEQYF	TGTGCCAGCAGCTCCCTAAAGGGGCGTCCGTACGAGCAGTACTTC
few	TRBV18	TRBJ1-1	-	CASSPRDLLGNTEAFF	TGTGCCAGCTCACCCCGGGACCTATTAGGAAACACTGAAGCTTTCTTT
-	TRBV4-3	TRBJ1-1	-	CASSQDGVIGGDTEAFF	TGCGCCAGCAGCCAAGATGGGGTGATAGGGGGAGATACTGAAGCTTTCTTT
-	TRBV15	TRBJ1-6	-	CATSRLPRPNNSPLHF	TGTGCCACCAGCAGATTACCTCGACCAAATAATTCACCCCTCCACTTT
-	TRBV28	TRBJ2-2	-	CASSFNPWAGELFF	TGTGCCAGCAGTTTTAATCCGTGGGCCGGGGAGCTGTTTTTT
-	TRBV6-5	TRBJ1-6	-	CASSYPEGDSPLHF	TGTGCCAGCAGTTACCCGGAGGGGGATTCACCCCTCCACTTT
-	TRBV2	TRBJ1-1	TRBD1	CASSRGEGANTEAFF	TGTGCCAGCAGTCGAGGTGAGGGGGCGAACACTGAAGCTTTCTTT
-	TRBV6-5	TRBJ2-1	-	CASSYLDGDNEQFF	TGTGCCAGCAGTTATTTAGACGGGGACAATGAGCAGTTCTTC
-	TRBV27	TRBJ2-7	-	CASSFSTVGGSYEQYF	TGTGCCAGCAGTTTTTCCACCGTTGGCGGATCCTACGAGCAGTACTTC
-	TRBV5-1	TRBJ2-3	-	CASSLDRGGSTDTQYF	TGCGCCAGCAGCTTGGACAGGGGAGGCAGCACAGATACGCAGTATTTT
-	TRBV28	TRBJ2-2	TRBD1	CATTGGYTGELFF	TGTGCCACCACAGGGGGCTACACCGGGGAGCTGTTTTTT
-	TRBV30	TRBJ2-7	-	CAWSGDGYEQYF	TGTGCCTGGAGCGGGGACGGCTACGAGCAGTACTTC
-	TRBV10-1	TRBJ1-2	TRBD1	CASSESTGGPLGYTF	TGCGCCAGCAGTGAGTCAACAGGGGGGCCCCTTGGCTACACCTTC
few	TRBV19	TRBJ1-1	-	CASRPEAMNTEAFF	TGTGCCAGCCGCCCCGAGGCCATGAACACTGAAGCTTTCTTT
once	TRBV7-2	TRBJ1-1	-	CASSLRGLTEAFF	TGTGCCAGCAGCTTAAGAGGACTCACTGAAGCTTTCTTT
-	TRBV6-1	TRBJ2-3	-	CASSETSRVDTQYF	TGTGCCAGCAGTGAAACTAGTAGGGTGGATACGCAGTATTTT
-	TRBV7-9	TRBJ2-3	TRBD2	CAAGASGNTDTQYF	TGTGCGGCCGGGGCTAGCGGGAATACAGATACGCAGTATTTT
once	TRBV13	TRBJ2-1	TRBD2	CASSLNWRLAGGRGLLQFF	TGTGCCAGCAGCTTAAACTGGCGACTAGCGGGGGGCAGGGGATTGTTGCAGTTCTTC
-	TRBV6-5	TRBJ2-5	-	CASSGAQETQYF	TGTGCCAGCAGCGGGGCACAAGAGACCCAGTACTTC
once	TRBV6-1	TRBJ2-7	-	CASSELAGVFYEQYF	TGTGCCAGCAGTGAACTCGCAGGGGTCTTCTACGAGCAGTACTTC
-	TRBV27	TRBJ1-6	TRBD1	CASSRTSRGHNSPLHF	TGTGCCAGCAGCAGGACTAGCAGGGGGCATAATTCACCCCTCCACTTT
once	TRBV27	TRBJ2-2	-	CASSPVGSDTGELFF	TGTGCCAGCAGTCCCGTTGGGTCTGACACCGGGGAGCTGTTTTTT
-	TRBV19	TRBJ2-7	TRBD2	CASSIFGGSGDEQYF	TGTGCCAGTAGTATTTTTGGCGGGAGTGGGGACGAGCAGTACTTC
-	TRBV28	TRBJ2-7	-	CASSVDDGDLRGQYF	TGTGCCAGCAGTGTCGACGACGGCGACCTACGAGGGCAGTACTTC
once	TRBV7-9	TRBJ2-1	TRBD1	CASSSTRTGVDEQFF	TGTGCCAGCAGCTCGACTCGGACAGGAGTGGATGAGCAGTTCTTC
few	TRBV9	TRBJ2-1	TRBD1	CASSVSPGGPRPPEQFF	TGTGCCAGCAGCGTCTCCCCAGGGGGCCCTCGGCCACCTGAGCAGTTCTTC
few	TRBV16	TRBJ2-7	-	CASSQILYEQYF	TGTGCCAGCAGCCAAATACTCTACGAGCAGTACTTC
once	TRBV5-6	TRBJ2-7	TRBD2	CASSTGGLREQYF	TGTGCCAGCAGCACGGGAGGGTTGCGAGAGCAGTACTTC
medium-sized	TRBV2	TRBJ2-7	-	CASSDYGQRDEQYF	TGTGCCAGCAGTGACTACGGACAGCGCGACGAGCAGTACTTC
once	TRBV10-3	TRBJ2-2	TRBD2	CAISEPTSGLGELFF	TGTGCCATCAGTGAACCGACTAGCGGGCTCGGGGAGCTGTTTTTT
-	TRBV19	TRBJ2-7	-	CASSVGALYEQYF	TGTGCCAGTAGTGTGGGAGCTCTCTACGAGCAGTACTTC
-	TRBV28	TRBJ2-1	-	CASSGQLDKAEELYNEQFF	TGTGCCAGCAGTGGGCAATTGGATAAAGCGGAGGAGCTGTACAATGAGCAGTTCTTC
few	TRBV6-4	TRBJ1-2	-	CASSVEPGQSYGYTF	TGTGCCAGCAGTGTCGAGCCGGGACAAAGCTATGGCTACACCTTC
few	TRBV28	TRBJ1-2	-	CASSLPGGYTF	TGTGCCAGCAGTCTGCCGGGAGGCTACACCTTC